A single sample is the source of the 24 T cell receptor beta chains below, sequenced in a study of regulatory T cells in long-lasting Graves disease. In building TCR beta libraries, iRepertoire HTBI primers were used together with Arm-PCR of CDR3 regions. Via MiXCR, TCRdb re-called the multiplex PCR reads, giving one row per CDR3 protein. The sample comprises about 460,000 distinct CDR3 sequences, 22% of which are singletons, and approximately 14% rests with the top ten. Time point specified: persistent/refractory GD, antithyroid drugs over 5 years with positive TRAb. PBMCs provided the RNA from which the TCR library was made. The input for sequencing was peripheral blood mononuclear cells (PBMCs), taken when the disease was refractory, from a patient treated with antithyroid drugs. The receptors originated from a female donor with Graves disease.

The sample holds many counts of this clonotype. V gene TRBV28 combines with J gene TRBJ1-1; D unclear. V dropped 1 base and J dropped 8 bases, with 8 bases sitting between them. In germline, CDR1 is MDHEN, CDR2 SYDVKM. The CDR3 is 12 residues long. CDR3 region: CASSLYRREAFF. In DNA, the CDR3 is TGTGCCAGCAGTTTATACCGGAGAGAAGCTTTCTTT.

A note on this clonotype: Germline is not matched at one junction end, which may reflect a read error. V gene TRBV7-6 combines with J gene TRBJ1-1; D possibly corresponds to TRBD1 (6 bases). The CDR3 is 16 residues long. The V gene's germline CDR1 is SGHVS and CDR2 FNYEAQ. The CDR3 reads CASSPTGEAGGAEALF. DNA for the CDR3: TGTGCCAGCAGCCCGACGGGGGAGGCGGGGGGCGCTGAAGCTCTCTTT.

CDR3 region: CASSGTRGENTEAFF. The CDR3 DNA reads TGTGCCAGCAGTGGAACCAGGGGTGAGAACACTGAAGCTTTCTTT. V gene TRBV6-1 combines with J gene TRBJ1-1, with D maybe TRBD1 (6 bases). CDR3 length equals 15 residues. V was shortened by 4 bases and J by 1 base, with 13 bases between the two germline ends. Germline assignment: CDR1 MNHNS and CDR2 SASEGT.

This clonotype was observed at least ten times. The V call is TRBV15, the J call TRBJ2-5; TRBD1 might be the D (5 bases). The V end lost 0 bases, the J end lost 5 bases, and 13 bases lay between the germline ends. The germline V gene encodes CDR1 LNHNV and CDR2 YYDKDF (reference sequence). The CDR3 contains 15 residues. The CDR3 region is CATSREARVFETQYF. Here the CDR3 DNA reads TGTGCCACCAGCAGAGAGGCCAGGGTCTTTGAGACCCAGTACTTC. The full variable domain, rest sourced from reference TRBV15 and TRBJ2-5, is DAMVIQNPRYQVTQFGKPVTLSCSQTLNHNVMYWYQQKSSQAPKLLFHYYDKDFNNEADTPDNFQSRRPNTSFCFLDIRSPGLGDTAMYLCATSREARVFETQYFGPGTRLLVL.

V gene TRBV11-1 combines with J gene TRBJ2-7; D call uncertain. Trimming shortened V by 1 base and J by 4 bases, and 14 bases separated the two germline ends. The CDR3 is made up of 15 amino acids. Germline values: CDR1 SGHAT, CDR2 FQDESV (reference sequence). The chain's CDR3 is CASSLDGRPSYEQYF. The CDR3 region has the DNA TGTGCCAGCAGCTTAGACGGACGACCTTCGTACGAGCAGTACTTC.

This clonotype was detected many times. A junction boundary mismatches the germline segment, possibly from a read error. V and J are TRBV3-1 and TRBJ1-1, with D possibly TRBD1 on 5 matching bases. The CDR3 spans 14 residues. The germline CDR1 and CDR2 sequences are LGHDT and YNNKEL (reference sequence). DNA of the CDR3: TGTGCCACCAGCCGCAGGACCAGGGACACTGAAGCTTTCTTT. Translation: CATSRRTRDTEAFF.

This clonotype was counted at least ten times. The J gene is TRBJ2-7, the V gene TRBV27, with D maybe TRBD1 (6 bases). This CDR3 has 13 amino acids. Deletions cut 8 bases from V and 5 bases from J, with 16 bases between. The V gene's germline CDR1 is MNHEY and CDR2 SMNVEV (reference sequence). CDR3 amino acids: CASVGPRGNEQYF. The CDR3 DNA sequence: TGTGCCAGCGTCGGTCCCAGGGGCAACGAGCAGTACTTC.

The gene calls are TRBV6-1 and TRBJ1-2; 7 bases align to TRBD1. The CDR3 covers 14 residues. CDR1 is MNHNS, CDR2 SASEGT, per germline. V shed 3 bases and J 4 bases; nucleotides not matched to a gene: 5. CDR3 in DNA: TGTGCCAGCAGTGACTCGACAGGGTTCTATGGCTACACCTTC. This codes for CASSDSTGFYGYTF.

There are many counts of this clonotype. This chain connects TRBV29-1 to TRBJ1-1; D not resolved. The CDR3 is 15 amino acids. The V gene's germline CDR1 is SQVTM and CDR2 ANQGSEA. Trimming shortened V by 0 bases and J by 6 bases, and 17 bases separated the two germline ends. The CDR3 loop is CSVEDLSPRGPEAFF. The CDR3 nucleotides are TGCAGCGTTGAAGACCTATCGCCGCGGGGTCCTGAAGCTTTCTTT.

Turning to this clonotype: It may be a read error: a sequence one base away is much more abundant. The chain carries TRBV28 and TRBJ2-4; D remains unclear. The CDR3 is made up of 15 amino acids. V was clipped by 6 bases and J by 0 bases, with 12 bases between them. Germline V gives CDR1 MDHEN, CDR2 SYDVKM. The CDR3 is CASSSHSLAKNIQYF. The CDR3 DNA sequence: TGTGCCAGCAGCTCCCATAGTTTAGCCAAAAACATTCAGTACTTC.

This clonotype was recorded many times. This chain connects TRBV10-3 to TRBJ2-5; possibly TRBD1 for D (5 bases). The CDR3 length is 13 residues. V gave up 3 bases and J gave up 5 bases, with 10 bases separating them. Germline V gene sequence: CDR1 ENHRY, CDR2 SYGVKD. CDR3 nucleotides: TGTGCCATCAGTGAATCAGGGCGGGAGACCCAGTACTTC. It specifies CAISESGRETQYF.

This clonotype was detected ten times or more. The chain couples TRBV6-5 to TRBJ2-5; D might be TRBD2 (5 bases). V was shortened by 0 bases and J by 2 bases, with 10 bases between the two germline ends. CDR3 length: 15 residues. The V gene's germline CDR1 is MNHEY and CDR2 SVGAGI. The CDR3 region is CASSYSAGEQETQYF. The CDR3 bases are TGTGCCAGCAGTTACTCGGCCGGGGAGCAAGAGACCCAGTACTTC.

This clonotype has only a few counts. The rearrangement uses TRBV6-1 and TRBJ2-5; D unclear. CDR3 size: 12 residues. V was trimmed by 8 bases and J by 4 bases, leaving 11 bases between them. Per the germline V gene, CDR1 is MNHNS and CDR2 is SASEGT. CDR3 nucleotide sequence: TGTGCCAGCTCATTCGATTCAGAGACCCAGTACTTC. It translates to CASSFDSETQYF.

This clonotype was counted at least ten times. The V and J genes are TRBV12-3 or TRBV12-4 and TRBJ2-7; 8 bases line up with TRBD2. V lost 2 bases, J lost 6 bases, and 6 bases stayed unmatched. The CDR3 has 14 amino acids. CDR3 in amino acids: CASSLRSGSREQYF. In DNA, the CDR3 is TGTGCCAGCAGTTTACGCAGCGGGAGTCGCGAGCAGTACTTC.

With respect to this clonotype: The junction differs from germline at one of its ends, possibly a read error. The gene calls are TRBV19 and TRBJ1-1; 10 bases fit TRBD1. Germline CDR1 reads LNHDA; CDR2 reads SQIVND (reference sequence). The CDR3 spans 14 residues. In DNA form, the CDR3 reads TGTGCCAGTAGTCCCGACAGGGGGCGGACTGAAGCTTCCTTT. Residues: CASSPDRGRTEASF.

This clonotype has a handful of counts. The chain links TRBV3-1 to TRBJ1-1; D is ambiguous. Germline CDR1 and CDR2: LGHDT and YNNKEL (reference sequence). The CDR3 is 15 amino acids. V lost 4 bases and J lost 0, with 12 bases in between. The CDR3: CASSRLGVLNTEAFF. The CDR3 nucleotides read TGTGCCAGCAGCCGACTTGGGGTGTTGAACACTGAAGCTTTCTTT.

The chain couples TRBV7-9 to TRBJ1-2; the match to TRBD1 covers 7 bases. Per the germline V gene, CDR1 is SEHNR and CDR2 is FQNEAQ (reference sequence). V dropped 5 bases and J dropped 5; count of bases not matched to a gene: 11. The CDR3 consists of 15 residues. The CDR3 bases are TGTGCCAGCAGCCATGCCGGGACAGTACTTTATGGCTACACCTTC. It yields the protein CASSHAGTVLYGYTF.

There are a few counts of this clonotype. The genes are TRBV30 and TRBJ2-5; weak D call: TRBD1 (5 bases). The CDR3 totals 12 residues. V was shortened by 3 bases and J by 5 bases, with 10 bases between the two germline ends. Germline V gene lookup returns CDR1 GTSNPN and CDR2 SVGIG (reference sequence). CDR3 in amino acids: CAWSLNRETQYF. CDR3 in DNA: TGTGCCTGGAGCCTAAACAGGGAGACCCAGTACTTC. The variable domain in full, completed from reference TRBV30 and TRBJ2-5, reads SQTIHQWPATLVQPVGSPLSLECTVEGTSNPNLYWYRQAAGRGLQLLFYSVGIGQISSEVPQNLSASRPQDRQFILSSKKLLLSDSGFYLCAWSLNRETQYFGPGTRLLVL.

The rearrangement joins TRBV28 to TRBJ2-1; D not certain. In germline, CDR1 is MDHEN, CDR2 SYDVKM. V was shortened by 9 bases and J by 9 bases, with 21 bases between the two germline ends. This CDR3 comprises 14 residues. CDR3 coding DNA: TGTGCCAGTTTCGCGATCGCCCGGGTGGGTGAGCAGTTCTTC. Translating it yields CASFAIARVGEQFF.

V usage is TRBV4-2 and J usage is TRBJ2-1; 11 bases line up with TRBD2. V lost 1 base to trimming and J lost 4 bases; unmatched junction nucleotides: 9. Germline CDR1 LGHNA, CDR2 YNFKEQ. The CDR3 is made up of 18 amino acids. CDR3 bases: TGTGCCAGCAGCCAAGTGGGGGGAACTAGCGGGGGTTACAATGAGCAGTTCTTC. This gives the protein CASSQVGGTSGGYNEQFF.

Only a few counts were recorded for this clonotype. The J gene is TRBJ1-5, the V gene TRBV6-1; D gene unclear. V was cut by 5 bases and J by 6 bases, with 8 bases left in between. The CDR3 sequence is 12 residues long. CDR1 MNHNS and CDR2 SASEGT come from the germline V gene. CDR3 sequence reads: CASSTLGQPQHF. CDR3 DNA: TGTGCCAGCAGTACCTTGGGTCAGCCCCAGCATTTT.

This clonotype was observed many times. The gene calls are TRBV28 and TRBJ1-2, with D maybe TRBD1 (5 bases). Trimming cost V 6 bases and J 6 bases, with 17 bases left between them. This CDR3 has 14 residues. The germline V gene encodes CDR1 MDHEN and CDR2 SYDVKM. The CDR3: CASSSIDSVDGYTF. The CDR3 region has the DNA TGTGCCAGCAGCTCCATAGACAGCGTGGATGGCTACACCTTC.

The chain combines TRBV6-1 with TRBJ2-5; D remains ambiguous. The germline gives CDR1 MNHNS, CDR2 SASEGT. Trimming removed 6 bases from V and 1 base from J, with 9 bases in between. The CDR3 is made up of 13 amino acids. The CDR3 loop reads CASRSSTQETQYF. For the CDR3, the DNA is TGTGCCAGCAGGTCAAGCACCCAAGAGACCCAGTACTTC.

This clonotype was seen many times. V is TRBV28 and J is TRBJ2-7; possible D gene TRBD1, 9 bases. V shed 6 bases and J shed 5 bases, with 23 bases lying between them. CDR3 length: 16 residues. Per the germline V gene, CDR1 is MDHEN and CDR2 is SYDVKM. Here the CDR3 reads CASSPGGGTGLNEQYF. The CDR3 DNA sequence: TGTGCCAGCAGCCCGGGGGGGGGGACAGGGCTCAACGAGCAGTACTTC.